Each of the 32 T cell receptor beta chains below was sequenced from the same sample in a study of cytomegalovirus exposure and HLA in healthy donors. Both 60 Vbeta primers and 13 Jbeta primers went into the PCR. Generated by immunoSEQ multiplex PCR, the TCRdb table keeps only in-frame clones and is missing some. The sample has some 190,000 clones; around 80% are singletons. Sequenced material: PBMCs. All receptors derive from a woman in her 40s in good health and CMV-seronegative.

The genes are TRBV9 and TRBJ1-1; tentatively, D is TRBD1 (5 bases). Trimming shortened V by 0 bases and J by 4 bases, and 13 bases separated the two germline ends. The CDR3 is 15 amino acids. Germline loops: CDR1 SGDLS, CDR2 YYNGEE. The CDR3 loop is CASSVARGGTTEAFF. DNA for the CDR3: TGTGCCAGCAGCGTAGCCCGGGGGGGGACCACTGAAGCTTTCTTT.

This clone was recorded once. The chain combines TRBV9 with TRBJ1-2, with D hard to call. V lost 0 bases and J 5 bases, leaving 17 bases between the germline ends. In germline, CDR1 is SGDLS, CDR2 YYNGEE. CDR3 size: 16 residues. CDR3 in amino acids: CASSVGGSRADYGYTF. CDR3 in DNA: TGTGCCAGCAGCGTAGGAGGGAGTCGGGCAGATTATGGCTACACCTTC.

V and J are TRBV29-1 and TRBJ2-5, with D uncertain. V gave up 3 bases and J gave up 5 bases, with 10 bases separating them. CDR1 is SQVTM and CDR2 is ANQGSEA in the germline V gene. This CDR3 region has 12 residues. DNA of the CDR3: TGCAGCGTTGATATAGCTGAGGAGACCCAGTACTTC. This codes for CSVDIAEETQYF.

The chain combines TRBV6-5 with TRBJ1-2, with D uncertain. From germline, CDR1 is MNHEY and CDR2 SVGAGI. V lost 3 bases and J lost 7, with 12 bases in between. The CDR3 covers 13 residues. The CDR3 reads CASSYFDSSGYTF. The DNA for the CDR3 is TGTGCCAGCAGTTATTTCGACTCGTCTGGCTACACCTTC.

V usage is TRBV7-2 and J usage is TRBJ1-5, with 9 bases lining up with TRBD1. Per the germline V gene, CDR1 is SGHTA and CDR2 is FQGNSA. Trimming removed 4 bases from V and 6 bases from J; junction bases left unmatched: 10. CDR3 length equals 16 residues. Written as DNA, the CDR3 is TGTGCCAGCAGCTCCGCATCCGGACAGGGGAGTCAGCCCCAGCATTTT. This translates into CASSSASGQGSQPQHF.

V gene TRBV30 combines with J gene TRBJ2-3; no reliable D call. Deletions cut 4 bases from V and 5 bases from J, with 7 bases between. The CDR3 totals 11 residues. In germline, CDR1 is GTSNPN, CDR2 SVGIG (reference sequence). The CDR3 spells CAWNLGDTQYF. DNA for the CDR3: TGTGCCTGGAACCTAGGAGATACGCAGTATTTT.

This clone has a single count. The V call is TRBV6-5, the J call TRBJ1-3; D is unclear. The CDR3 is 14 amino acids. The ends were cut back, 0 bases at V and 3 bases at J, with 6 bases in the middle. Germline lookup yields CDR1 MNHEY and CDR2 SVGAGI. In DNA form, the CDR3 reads TGTGCCAGCAGTTACTCGAAGCGTGGAAACACCATATATTTT. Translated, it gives CASSYSKRGNTIYF.

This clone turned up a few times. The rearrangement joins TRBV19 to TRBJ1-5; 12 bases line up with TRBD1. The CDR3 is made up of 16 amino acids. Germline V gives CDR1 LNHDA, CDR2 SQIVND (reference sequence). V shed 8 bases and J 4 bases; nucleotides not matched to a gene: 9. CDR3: CASCLGTGGANQPQHF. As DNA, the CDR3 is TGTGCCAGTTGTTTGGGGACAGGGGGCGCAAATCAGCCCCAGCATTTT.

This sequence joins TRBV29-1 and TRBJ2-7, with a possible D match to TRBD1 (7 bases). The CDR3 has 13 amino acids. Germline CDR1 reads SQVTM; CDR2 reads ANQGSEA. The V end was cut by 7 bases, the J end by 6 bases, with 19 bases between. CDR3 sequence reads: CSAVLNRGGEQYF. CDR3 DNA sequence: TGCAGCGCCGTGTTAAACAGGGGAGGCGAGCAGTACTTC.

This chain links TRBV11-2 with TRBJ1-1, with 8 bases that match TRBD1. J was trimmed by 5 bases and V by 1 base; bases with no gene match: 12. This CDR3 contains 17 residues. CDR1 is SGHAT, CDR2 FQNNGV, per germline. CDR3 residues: CASSLVRGPIKGTEAFF. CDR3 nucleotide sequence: TGTGCCAGCAGCTTAGTCAGGGGGCCGATTAAGGGGACTGAAGCTTTCTTT.

CDR3 DNA: TGTGCCAGCAGCTTAGCGGTCGGGCTAGCGGCAACAGATACGCAGTATTTT. It yields the protein CASSLAVGLAATDTQYF. The chain employs TRBV7-2 and TRBJ2-3; TRBD2 aligns across 7 bases. Unmatched junction bases numbered 9, after V lost 0 bases and J lost 3 bases. The CDR3 sequence is 17 residues long. CDR1 and CDR2 (germline): SGHTA, FQGNSA. The full variable domain, its missing parts supplied by reference TRBV7-2 and TRBJ2-3, is GAGVSQSPSNKVTEKGKDVELRCDPISGHTALYWYRQSLGQGLEFLIYFQGNSAPDKSGLPSDRFSAERTGGSVSTLTIQRTQQEDSAVYLCASSLAVGLAATDTQYFGPGTRLTVL.

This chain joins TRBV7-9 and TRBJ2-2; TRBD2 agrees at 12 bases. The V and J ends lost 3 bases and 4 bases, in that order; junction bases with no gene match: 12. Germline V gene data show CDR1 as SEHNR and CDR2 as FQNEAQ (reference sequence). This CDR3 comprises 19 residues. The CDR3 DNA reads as TGTGCCAGCAGCTTCCCCCAGACTAGCGGGAGTGCCAGCACCGGGGAGCTGTTTTTT. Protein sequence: CASSFPQTSGSASTGELFF.

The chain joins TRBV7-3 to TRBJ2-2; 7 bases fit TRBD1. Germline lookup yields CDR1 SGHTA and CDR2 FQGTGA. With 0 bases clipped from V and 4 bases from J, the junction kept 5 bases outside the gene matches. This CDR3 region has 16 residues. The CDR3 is CASSLTPGGFTGELFF. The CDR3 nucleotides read TGTGCCAGCAGCTTAACTCCAGGGGGATTCACCGGGGAGCTGTTTTTT. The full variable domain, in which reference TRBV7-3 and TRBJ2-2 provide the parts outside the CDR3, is GAGVSQTPSNKVTEKGKYVELRCDPISGHTALYWYRQSLGQGPEFLIYFQGTGAADDSGLPNDRFFAVRPEGSVSTLKIQRTERGDSAVYLCASSLTPGGFTGELFFGEGSRLTVL.

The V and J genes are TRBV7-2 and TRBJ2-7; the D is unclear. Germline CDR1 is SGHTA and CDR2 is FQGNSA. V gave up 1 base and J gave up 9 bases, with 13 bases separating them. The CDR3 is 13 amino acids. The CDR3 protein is CASSLVARLGQYF. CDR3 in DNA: TGTGCCAGCAGCTTAGTAGCCCGTTTGGGGCAGTACTTC.

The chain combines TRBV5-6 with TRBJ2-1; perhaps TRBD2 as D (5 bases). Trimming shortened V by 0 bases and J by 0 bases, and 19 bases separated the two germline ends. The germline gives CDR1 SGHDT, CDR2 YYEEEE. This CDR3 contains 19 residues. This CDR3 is CASSLAEVFDYSSYNEQFF. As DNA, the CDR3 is TGTGCCAGCAGCTTGGCGGAGGTTTTTGATTATAGCTCCTACAATGAGCAGTTCTTC.

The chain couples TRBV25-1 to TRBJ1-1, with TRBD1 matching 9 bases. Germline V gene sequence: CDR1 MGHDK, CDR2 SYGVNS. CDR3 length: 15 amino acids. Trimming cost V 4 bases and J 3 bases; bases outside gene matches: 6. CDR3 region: CASSAGTGWDTEAFF. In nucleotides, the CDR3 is TGTGCCAGCAGTGCCGGGACAGGGTGGGACACTGAAGCTTTCTTT.

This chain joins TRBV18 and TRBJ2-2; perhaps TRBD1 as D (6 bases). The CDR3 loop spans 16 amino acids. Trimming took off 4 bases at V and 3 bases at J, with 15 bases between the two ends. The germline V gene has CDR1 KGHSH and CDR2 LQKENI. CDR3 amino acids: CASSLYQGSDTGELFF. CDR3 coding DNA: TGTGCCAGCTCACTCTATCAGGGGTCGGACACCGGGGAGCTGTTTTTT. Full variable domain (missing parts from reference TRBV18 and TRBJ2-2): NAGVMQNPRHLVRRRGQEARLRCSPMKGHSHVYWYRQLPEEGLKFMVYLQKENIIDESGMPKERFSAEFPKEGPSILRIQQVVRGDSAAYFCASSLYQGSDTGELFFGEGSRLTVL.

The CDR3 DNA is TGTGCCAGCAGCCAAGATCCAGGGTCGGAGACCCAGTACTTC. Its protein product is CASSQDPGSETQYF. V is TRBV4-2 and J is TRBJ2-5; weak D call: TRBD1 (5 bases). The CDR3 covers 14 residues. Germline V gives CDR1 LGHNA, CDR2 YNFKEQ. V dropped 0 bases and J dropped 5 bases, with 10 bases sitting between them.

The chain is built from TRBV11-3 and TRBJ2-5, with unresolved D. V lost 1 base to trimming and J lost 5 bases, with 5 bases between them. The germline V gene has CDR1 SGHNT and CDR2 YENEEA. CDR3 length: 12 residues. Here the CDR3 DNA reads TGTGCCAGCAGCTTAGGTTCTGAGACCCAGTACTTC. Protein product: CASSLGSETQYF.

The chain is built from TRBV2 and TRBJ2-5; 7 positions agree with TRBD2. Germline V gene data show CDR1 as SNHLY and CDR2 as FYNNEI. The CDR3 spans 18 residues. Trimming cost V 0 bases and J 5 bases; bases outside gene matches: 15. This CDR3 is CASSEAGPSGYKRETQYF. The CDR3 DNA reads TGTGCCAGCAGTGAAGCAGGCCCTAGCGGCTATAAAAGGGAGACCCAGTACTTC.

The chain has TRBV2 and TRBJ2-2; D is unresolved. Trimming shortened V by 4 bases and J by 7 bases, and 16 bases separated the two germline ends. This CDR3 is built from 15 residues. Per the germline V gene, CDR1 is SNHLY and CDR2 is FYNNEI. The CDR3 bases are TGTGCCAGCAGTGTCAATCTAGACGGGTTCGGGGAGCTGTTTTTT. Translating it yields CASSVNLDGFGELFF.

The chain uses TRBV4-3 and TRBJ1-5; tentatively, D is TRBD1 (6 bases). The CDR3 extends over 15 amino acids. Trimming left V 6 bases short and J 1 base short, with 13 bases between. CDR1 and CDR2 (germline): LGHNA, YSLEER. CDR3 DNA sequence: TGCGCCAGCAGTCAGGGGTACTCCAGCAATCAGCCCCAGCATTTT. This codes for CASSQGYSSNQPQHF.

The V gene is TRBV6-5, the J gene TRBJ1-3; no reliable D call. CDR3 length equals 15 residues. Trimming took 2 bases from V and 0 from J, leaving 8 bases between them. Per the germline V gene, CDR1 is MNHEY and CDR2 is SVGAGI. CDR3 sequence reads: CASSYGGDSGNTIYF. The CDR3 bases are TGTGCCAGCAGTTACGGCGGCGACTCTGGAAACACCATATATTTT.

The CDR3 is CASSLAPDRGGYGYTF. The CDR3 DNA reads as TGTGCCAGCAGCTTGGCGCCAGATCGGGGTGGCTATGGCTACACCTTC. V gene TRBV5-6 combines with J gene TRBJ1-2; D gene uncertain. The CDR3 extends over 16 amino acids. V was clipped by 0 bases and J by 4 bases, with 16 bases between them. Germline CDR1 is SGHDT and CDR2 is YYEEEE.

DNA for the CDR3: TGTGCCAGCGCGGGACAGGTTGCCTACGAGCAGTACGTC. As protein: CASAGQVAYEQYV. The V gene is TRBV28, the J gene TRBJ2-7, with TRBD1 identical over 8 bases. The CDR3 contains 13 residues. V shed 8 bases and J 2 bases; nucleotides not matched to a gene: 5. In germline, CDR1 is MDHEN, CDR2 SYDVKM.

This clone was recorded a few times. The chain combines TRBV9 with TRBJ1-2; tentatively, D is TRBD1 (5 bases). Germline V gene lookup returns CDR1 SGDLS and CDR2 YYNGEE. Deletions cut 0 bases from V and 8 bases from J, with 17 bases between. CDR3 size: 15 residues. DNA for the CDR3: TGTGCCAGCAGCGTAGGGACATCCAACGTTAGAGGCTACACCTTC. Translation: CASSVGTSNVRGYTF.

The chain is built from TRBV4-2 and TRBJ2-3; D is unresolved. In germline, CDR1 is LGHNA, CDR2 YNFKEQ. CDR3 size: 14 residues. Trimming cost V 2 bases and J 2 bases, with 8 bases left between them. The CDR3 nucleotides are TGTGCCAGCAGCCAAAACAGACACACAGATACGCAGTATTTT. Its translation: CASSQNRHTDTQYF.

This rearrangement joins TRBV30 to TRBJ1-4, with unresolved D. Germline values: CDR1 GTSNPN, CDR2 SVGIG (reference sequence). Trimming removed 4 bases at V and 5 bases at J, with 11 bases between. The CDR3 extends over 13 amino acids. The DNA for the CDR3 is TGTGCCTGGATCGGTCGAAGCAATGAAAAACTGTTTTTT. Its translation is CAWIGRSNEKLFF.

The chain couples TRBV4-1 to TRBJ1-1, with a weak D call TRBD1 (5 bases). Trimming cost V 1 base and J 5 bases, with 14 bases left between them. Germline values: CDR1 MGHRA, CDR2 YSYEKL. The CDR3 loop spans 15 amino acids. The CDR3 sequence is CASSQGGGARTEAFF. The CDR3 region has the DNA TGCGCCAGCAGCCAAGGGGGAGGGGCGCGGACTGAAGCTTTCTTT.

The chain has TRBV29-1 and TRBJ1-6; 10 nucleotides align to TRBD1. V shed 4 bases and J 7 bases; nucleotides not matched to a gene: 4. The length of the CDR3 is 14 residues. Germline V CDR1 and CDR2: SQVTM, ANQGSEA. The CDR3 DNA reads TGCAGCGTTGTTTGGGGACAGGGGAATTCACCCCTCCACTTT. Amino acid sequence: CSVVWGQGNSPLHF.

The CDR3 coding sequence is TGTGCCAGCAGCTTGGCTGTTCCGAACACTGAAGCTTTCTTT. Translation gives CASSLAVPNTEAFF. The chain links TRBV5-6 to TRBJ1-1; D call uncertain. The CDR3 is made up of 14 amino acids. V was shortened by 0 bases and J by 1 base, with 7 bases between the two germline ends. Germline loops: CDR1 SGHDT, CDR2 YYEEEE.

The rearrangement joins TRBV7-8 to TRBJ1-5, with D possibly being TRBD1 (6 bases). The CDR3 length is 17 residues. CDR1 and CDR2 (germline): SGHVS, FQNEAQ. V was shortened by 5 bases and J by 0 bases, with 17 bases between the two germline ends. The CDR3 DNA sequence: TGTGCCAGCAGCGTCACCGGGACACGTAATAGCAATCAGCCCCAGCATTTT. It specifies CASSVTGTRNSNQPQHF.